This note documents a single T cell receptor beta chain sequence. This sample is part of a study of blood T cell repertoires in COVID-19. Only in-frame clones appear in the TCRdb table, and some are missing; sequencing was by immunoSEQ multiplex PCR. The sample lists about 150,000 clones; about 90% were seen once. Trimming pared 0 bases from V and 7 bases from J, leaving 11 bases between. The CDR3 consists of 13 residues. Germline CDR1 reads SGHRS; CDR2 reads YFSETQ. The rearrangement uses TRBV5-1 and TRBJ2-7, with a tentative D call TRBD1 (5 bases). This clonotype was sampled from a woman in her 40s who had been exposed to COVID-19. What was sequenced was PBMCs or T cells enriched from blood (not recorded which). This chain's CDR3 is CASSLEGVYEQYF. Written as DNA, the CDR3 is TGCGCCAGCAGCTTGGAAGGGGTTTATGAGCAGTACTTC.